Here is one TCR beta chain with its context. These data are taken from a study of blood T cell repertoires in COVID-19. The protocol was immunoSEQ multiplex PCR, while the TCRdb copy is restricted to in-frame clones and leaves out a portion. The repertoire holds about 33,000 clones, with roughly 85% as singletons. The germline CDR1 and CDR2 sequences are SGHDT and YYEEEE. With V trimmed by 3 bases and J by 5 bases, 8 bases remained unmatched. This CDR3 has 16 residues. The TCR sequence derives from a man between 60 and 75 years old with active COVID-19. The specimen sequenced was peripheral blood. The chain carries TRBV5-6 and TRBJ2-1; 10 bases fit TRBD2. CDR3 residues: CASSSLKGLANNEQFF. In DNA form, the CDR3 reads TGTGCCAGCAGCTCCCTAAAGGGACTAGCGAACAATGAGCAGTTCTTC.